This T cell receptor beta chain came from a study of blood T cell repertoires in COVID-19. The overall study: Sample material is recorded as cDNA or gDNA derived from T cells, B-cell-depleted T cells, or PBMCs.

The protocol was immunoSEQ multiplex PCR, while the TCRdb copy is restricted to in-frame clones and leaves out a portion. This sample yields about 110,000 clones, of which 71% are seen a single time; 0.8% to 1% belongs to the top ten. Losses at the gene ends were 5 bases for V and 6 bases for J; bases not matched to a gene: 14. Germline V gene data show CDR1 as LNHDA and CDR2 as SQIVND (reference sequence). This CDR3 region has 16 residues. This clone was observed a single time. The TCR comes from a human donor with acute or convalescent COVID-19. The donor label of this sample is uncertain. The source material was peripheral blood. The chain combines TRBV19 with TRBJ1-2; 8 positions agree with TRBD1. In DNA form, the CDR3 reads TGTGCCAGTAGTGCTCCCGCTCAGGGGGCGCAGAATGGCTACACCTTC. Protein product: CASSAPAQGAQNGYTF.